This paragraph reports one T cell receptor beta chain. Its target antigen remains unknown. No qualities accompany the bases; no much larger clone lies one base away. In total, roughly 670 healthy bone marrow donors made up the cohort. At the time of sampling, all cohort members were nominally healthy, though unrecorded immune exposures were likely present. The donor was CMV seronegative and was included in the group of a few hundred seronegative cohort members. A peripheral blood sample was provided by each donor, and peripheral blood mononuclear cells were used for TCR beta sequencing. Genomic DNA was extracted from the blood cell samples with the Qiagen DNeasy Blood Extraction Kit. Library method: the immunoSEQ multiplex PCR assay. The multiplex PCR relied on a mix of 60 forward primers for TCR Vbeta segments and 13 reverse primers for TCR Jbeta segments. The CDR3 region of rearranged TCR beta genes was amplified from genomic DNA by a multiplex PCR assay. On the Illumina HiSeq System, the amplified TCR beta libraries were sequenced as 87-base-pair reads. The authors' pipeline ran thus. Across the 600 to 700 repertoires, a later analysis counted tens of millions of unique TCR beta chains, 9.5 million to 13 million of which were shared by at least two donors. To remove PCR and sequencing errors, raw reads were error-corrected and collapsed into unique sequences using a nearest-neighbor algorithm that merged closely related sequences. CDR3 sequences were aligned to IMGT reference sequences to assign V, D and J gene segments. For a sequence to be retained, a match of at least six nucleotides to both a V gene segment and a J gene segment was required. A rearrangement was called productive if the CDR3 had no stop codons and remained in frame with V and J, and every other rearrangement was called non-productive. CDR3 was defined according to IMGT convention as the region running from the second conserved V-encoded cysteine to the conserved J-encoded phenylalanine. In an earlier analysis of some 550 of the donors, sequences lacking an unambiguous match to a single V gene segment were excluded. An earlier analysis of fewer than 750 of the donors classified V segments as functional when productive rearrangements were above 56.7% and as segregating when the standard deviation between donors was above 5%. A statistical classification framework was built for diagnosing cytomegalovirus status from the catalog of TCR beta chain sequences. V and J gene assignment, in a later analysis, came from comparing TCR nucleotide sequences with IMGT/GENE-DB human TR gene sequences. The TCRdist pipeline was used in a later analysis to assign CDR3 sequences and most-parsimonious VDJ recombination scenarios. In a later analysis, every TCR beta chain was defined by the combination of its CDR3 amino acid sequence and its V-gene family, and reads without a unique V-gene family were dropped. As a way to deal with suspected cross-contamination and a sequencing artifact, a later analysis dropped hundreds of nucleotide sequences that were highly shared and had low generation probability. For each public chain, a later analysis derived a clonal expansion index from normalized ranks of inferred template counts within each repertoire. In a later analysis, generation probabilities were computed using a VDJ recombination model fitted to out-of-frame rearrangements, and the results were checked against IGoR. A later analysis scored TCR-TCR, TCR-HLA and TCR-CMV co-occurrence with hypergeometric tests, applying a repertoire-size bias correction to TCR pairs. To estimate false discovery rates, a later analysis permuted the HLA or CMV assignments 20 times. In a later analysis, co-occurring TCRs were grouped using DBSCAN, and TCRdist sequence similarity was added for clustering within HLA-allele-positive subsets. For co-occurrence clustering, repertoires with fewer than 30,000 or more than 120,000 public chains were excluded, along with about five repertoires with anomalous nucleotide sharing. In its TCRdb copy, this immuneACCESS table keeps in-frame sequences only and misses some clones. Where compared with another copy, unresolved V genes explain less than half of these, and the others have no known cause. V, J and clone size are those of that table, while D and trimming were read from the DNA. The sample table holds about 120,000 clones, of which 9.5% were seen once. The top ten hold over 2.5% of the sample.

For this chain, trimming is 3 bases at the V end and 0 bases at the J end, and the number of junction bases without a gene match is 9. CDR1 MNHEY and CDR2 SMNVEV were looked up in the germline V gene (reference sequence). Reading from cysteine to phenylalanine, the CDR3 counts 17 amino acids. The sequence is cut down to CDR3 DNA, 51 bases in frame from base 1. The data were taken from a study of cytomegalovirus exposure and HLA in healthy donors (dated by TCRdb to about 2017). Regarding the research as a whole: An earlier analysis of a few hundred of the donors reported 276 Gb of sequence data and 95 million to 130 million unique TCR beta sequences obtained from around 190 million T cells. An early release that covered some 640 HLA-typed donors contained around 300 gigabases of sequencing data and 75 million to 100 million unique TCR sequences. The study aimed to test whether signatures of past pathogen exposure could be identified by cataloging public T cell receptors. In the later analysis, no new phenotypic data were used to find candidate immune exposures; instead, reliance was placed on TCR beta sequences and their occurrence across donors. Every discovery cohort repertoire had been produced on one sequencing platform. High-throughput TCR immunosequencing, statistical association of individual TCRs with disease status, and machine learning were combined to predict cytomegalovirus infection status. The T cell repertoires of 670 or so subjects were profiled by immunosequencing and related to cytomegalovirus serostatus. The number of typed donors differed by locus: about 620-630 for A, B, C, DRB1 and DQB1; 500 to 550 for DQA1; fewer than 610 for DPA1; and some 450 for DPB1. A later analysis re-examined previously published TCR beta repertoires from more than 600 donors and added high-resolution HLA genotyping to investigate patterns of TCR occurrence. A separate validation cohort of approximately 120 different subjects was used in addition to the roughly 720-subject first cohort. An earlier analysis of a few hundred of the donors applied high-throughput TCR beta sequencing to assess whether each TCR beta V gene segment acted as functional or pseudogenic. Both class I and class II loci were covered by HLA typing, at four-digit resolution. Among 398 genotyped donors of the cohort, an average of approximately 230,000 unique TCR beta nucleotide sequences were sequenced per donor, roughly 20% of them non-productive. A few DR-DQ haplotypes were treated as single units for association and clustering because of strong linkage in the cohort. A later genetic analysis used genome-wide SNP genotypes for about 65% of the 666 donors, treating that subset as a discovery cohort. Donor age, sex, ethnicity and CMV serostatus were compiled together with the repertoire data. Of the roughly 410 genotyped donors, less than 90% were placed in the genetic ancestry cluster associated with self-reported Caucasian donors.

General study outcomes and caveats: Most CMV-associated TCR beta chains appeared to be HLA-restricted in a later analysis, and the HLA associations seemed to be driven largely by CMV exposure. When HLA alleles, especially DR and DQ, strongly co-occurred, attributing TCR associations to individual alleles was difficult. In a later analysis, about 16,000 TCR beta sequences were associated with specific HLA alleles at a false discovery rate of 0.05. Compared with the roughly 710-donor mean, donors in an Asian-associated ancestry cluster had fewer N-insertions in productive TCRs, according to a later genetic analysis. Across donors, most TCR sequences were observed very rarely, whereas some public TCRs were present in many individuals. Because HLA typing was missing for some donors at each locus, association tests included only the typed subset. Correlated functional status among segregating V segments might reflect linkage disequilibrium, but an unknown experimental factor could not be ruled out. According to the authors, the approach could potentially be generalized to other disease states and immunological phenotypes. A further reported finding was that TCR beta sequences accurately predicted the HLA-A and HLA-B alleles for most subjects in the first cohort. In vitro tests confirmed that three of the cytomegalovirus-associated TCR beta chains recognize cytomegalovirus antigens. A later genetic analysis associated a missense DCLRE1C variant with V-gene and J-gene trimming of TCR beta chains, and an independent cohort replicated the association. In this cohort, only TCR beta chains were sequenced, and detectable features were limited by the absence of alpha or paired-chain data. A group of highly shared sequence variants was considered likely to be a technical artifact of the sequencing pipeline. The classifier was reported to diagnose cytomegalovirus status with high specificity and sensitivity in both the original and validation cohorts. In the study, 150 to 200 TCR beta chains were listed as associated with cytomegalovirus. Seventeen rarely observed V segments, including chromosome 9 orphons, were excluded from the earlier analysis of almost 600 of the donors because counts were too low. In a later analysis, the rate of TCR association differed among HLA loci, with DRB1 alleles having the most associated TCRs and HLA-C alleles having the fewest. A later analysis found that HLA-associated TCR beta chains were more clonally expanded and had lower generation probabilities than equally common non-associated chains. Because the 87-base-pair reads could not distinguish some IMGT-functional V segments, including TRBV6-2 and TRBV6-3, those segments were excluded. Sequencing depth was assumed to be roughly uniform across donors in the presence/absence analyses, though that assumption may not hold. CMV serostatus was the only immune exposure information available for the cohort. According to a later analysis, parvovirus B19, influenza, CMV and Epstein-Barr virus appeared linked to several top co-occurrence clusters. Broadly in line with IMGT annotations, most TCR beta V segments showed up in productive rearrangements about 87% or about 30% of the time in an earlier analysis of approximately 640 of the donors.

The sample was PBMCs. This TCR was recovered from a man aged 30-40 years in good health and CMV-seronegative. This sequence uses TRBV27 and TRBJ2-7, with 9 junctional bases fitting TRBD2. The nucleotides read TGTGCCAGCAGTTTCCCCAGGACTAGCGATAGCTCCTACGAGCAGTACTTC. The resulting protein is CASSFPRTSDSSYEQYF.